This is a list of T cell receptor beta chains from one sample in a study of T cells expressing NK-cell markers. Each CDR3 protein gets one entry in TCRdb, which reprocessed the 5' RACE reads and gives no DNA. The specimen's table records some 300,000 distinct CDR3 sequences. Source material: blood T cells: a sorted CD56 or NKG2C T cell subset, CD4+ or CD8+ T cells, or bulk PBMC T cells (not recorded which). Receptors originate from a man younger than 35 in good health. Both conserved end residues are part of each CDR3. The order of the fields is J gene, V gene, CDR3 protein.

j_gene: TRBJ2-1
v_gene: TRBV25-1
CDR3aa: CASSESTGLKQFF

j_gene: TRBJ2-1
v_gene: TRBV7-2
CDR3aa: CASSETSGNYNEQFF

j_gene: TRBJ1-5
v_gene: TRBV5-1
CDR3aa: CASSLDGDSNQPQHF

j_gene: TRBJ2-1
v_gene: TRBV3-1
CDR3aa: CASSQPGLHNEQFF

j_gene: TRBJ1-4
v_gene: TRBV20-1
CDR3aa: CSARRQYNEKLFF

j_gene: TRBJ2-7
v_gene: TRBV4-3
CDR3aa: CASSPRRDGSYEQYF

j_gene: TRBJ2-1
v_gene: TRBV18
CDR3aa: CASSNPGLVLEQFF

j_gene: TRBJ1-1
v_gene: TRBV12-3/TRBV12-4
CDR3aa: CASSRSGTRGTEAFF

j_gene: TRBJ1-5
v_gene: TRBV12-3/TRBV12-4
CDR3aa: CASTPRQLYQPQHF

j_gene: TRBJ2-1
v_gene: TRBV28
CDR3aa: CASTLLVAAYNEQFF

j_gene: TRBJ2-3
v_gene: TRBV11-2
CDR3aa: CASSIYISTDTQYF

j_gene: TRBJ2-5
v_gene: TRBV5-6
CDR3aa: CASSLGFGSQETQYF

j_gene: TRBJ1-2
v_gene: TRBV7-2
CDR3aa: CASSFEGDYGYTF

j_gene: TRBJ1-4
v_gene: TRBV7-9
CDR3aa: CASSLATAIGKLFF

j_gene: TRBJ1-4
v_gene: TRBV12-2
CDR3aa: CASRLPGSRLTEKLFF

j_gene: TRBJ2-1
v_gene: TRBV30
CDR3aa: CAWSVQKANEQFF

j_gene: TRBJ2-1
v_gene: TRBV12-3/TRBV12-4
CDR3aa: CASSPGPRSGFF

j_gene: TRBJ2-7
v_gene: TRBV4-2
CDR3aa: CASSQDSASDSEQYF

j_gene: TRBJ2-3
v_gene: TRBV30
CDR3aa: CAFGRALAGGDTQYF

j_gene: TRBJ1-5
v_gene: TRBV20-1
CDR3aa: CSARGQGWRGDSNQPQHF

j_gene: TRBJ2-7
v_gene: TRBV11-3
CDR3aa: CASSPSRNGEQYF

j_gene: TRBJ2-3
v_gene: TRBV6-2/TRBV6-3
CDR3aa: CASRRLAGTDTQYF

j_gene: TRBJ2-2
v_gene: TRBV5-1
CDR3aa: CASSLGTGVTGELFF

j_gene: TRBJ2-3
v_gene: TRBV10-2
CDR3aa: CASSESGGAGVGLADTQYF

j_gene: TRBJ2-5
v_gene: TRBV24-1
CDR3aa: CATSDTGQGKETQYF

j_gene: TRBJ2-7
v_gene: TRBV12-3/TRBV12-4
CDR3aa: CASSLTGWDEQYF

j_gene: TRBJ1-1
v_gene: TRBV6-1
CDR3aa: CASSTGTGGLDVTEAFF

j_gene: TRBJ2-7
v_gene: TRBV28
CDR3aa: CASSPGLASYEQYF

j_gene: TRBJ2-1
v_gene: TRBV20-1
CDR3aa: CSARDRGGDEQFF

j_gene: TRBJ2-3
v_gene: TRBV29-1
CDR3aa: CSVVAEFYTDTQYF

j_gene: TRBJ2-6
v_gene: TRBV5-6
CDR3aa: CASSLGIPSGANVLTF

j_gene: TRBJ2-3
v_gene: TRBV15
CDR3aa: CATSRDRGLGADTQYF

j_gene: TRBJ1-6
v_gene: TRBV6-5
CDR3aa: CASSYEGRRYSPLHF